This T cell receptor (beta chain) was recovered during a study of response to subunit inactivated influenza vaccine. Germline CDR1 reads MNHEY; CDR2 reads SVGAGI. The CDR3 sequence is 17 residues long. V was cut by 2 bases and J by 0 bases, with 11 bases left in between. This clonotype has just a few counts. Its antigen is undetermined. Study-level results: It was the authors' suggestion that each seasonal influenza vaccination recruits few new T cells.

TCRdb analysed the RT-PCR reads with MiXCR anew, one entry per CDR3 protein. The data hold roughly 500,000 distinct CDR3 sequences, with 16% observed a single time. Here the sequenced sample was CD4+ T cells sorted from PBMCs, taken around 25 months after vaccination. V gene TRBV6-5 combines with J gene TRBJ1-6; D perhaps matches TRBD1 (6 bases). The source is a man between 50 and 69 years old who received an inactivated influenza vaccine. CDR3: CASSYDRLGSYNSPLHF. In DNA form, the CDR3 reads TGTGCCAGCAGTTACGACAGGCTAGGCTCCTATAATTCACCCCTCCACTTT.